A selection of T cell receptor beta chains follows, all from one sample in a study of graft-versus-host responses after intestinal transplantation. Using immunoSEQ multiplex PCR, the repertoire was profiled, and TCRdb retains in-frame clones only, with some absent. The table lists approximately 68,000 clones, 90% of them singletons. These receptors have no known antigen. Sequenced here: unstimulated CD8+ T cells sorted from spleen or lymph node cells, sampled before transplant. Source of these receptors: a human donor who was the organ donor for an intestinal transplant. The CDR3 runs from the conserved cysteine through the conserved F or W. The D gene is left open where the match is weak. Clone size is shown for a subset of rows, as once, few, many or a class of expanded clone.

v_gene	j_gene	abundance	d_gene	CDR3nt	CDR3aa
TRBV6-6	TRBJ1-4	NA	NA	TGTGCCAGCAGACCCACAGGAGCAACTAATGAAAAACTGTTTTTT	CASRPTGATNEKLFF
TRBV27	TRBJ2-5	few	TRBD2	TGTGCCAGCAGTTCGACTAGCGGGGGGATAGAGACCCAGTACTTC	CASSSTSGGIETQYF
TRBV5-4	TRBJ1-1	NA	NA	TGTGCCAGCAGCTTGTCAACGAGGGACACTGAAGCTTTCTTT	CASSLSTRDTEAFF
TRBV9	TRBJ2-2	NA	NA	TGTGCCAGCAGCCCTCTTAGCGGGACAGCGAACACCGGGGAGCTGTTTTTT	CASSPLSGTANTGELFF
TRBV10-2	TRBJ1-4	NA	TRBD1	TGCGCCAGCAGTGGAGTCACAGGAATTACCGACCAGGGGGATGAAAAACTGTTTTTT	CASSGVTGITDQGDEKLFF
TRBV9	TRBJ1-6	NA	NA	TGTGCCAGCAGCGGTTGGGAGCGGGACGAATCCCTCCACTTT	CASSGWERDESLHF
TRBV4-3	TRBJ1-4	NA	TRBD1	TGCGCCAGCAGCCAAGCGGACAGGGTGTACACTAATGAAAAACTGTTTTTT	CASSQADRVYTNEKLFF
TRBV7-9	TRBJ2-3	NA	TRBD2	TGTGCCAGCAGCTACGGCGGGGGGAGCACAGATACGCAGTATTTT	CASSYGGGSTDTQYF
TRBV15	TRBJ1-2	NA	NA	TGTGCCACCAGCAGAGATCGGGACACCCTAATGGGCTACACCTTC	CATSRDRDTLMGYTF
TRBV28	TRBJ1-1	NA	NA	TGTGCCAGCAGCCAGATAAACACTGAAGCTTTCTTT	CASSQINTEAFF
TRBV4-1	TRBJ1-2	NA	TRBD1	TGCGCCAGCAGCCAGGTTTCGACAGGGTACTATGGCTACACCTTC	CASSQVSTGYYGYTF
TRBV27	TRBJ1-5	NA	NA	TGTGCCAGCAGTCGTGGAGGTGCGCAGCCCCAGCATTTT	CASSRGGAQPQHF
TRBV7-8	TRBJ1-5	once	TRBD1	TGTGCCAGCAGCCCTACAGGGGACCCGGGTCAGCCCCAGCATTTT	CASSPTGDPGQPQHF
TRBV4-2	TRBJ2-3	NA	TRBD2	TGTGCCAGCAGCCCTGAGCGGGGGGGAGCAGATACGCAGTATTTT	CASSPERGGADTQYF
TRBV10-3	TRBJ1-5	NA	NA	TGTGCCTCCGAGGGGGAGAGGGGGTATCAGCCCCAGCATTTT	CASEGERGYQPQHF
TRBV6-4	TRBJ1-5	NA	NA	TGTGCCAGCTCAGAGGGTTCGAGTCAGCCCCAGCATTTT	CASSEGSSQPQHF
TRBV7-9	TRBJ2-3	once	NA	TGTGCCAGCAGCTCCGCTAATATCAGAGCAGGGGTTTCCCCAGATACGCAGTATTTT	CASSSANIRAGVSPDTQYF
TRBV6-5	TRBJ1-2	few	TRBD1	TGTGCCAGCAGTTACCGGGACAGCTATGGCTACACCTTC	CASSYRDSYGYTF
TRBV19	TRBJ1-2	NA	NA	TGTGCCAGTATTCGAGCGGGTGACTATGGCTACACCTTC	CASIRAGDYGYTF
TRBV4-1	TRBJ2-2	NA	NA	TGCGCCAGCAGCTACGGAGCTAGCGGGGAGCTGTTTTTT	CASSYGASGELFF
TRBV7-8	TRBJ1-4	NA	NA	TGTGCCAGCAGCTTAGCTTCCGGGGCTAATGAAAAACTGTTTTTT	CASSLASGANEKLFF
TRBV6-4	TRBJ2-1	few	NA	TGTGCCAGCAGTGAGACAGTGGAAGGTGTGAATGAGCAGTTCTTC	CASSETVEGVNEQFF
TRBV6-5	TRBJ1-1	NA	TRBD1	TGTGCCAGCAGTTACGGGACAGGGGGTACTGAAGCTTTCTTT	CASSYGTGGTEAFF
TRBV5-8	TRBJ1-2	NA	NA	TGTGCCAGCAGCCACCGGGACACCCACCCCGCTGATGGCTACACCTTC	CASSHRDTHPADGYTF
TRBV27	TRBJ1-5	NA	TRBD1	TGTGCCAGCAGATCGACAGGGAGCGGGAATCAGCCCCAGCATTTT	CASRSTGSGNQPQHF
TRBV9	TRBJ1-2	NA	NA	TGTGCCAGCAGCGTAGTGGGGGGACCGCTGGACTATGGCTACACCTTC	CASSVVGGPLDYGYTF
TRBV4-1	TRBJ2-6	NA	TRBD1	TGCGCCAGCAGCCCCCGGGACAGGGGTGCTGGGGCCAACGTCCTGACTTTC	CASSPRDRGAGANVLTF
TRBV9	TRBJ1-5	NA	TRBD1	TGTGCCAGCAGTCTAGGGGGGACAGGGGGCCCGGAGGCCCAGCATTTT	CASSLGGTGGPEAQHF